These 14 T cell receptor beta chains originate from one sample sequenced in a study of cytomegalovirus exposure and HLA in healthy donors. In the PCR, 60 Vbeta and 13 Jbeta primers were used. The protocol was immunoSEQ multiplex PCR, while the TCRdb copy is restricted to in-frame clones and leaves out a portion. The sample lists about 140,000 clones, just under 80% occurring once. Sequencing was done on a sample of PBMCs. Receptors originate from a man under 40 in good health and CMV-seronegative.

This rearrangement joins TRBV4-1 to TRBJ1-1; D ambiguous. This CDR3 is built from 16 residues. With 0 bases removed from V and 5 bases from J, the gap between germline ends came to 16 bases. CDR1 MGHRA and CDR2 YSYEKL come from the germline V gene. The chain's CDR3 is CASSQDWREVRTEAFF. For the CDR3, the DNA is TGCGCCAGCAGCCAAGATTGGCGGGAGGTGAGGACTGAAGCTTTCTTT.

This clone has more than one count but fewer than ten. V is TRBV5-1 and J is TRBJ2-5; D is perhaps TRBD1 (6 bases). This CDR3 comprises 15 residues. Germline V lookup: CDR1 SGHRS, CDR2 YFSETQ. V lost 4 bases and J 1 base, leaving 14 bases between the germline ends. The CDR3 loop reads CASSPQGQGQETQYF. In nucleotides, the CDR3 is TGCGCCAGCAGCCCCCAGGGGCAAGGCCAAGAGACCCAGTACTTC.

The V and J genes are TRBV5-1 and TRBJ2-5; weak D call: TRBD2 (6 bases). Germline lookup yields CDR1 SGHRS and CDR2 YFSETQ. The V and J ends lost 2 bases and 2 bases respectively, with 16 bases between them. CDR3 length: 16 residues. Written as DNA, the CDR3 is TGCGCCAGCAGCTTAAAGGGCTGGGGGGATCAAGAGACCCAGTACTTC. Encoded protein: CASSLKGWGDQETQYF.

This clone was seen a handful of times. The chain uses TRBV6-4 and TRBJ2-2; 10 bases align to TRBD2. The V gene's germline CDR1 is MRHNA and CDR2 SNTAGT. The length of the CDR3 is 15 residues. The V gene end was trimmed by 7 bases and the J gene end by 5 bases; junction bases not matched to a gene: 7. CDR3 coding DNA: TGTGCCAGCACCGTTACTAGCGGGGATACCGGGGAGCTGTTTTTT. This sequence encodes CASTVTSGDTGELFF.

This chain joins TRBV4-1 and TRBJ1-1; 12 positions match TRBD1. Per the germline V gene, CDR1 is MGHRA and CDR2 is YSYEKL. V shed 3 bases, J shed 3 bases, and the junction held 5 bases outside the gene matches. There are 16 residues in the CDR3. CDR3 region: CASSHRDRGLDTEAFF. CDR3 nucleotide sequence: TGCGCCAGCAGCCACCGGGACAGGGGGCTGGACACTGAAGCTTTCTTT.

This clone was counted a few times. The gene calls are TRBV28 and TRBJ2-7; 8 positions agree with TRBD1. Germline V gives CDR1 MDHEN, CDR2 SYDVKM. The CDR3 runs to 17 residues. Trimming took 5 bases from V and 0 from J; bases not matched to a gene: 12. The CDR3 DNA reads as TGTGCCAGCAGTCTCGCCCGGACAGGGATCTCCTCCTACGAGCAGTACTTC. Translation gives CASSLARTGISSYEQYF.

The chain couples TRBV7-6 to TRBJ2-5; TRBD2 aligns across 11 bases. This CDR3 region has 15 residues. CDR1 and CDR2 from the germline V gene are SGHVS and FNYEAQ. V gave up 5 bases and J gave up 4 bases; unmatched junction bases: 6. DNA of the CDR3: TGTGCCAGCAGCCCCCGCGGACTAGCGGGAGAGACCCAGTACTTC. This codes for CASSPRGLAGETQYF.

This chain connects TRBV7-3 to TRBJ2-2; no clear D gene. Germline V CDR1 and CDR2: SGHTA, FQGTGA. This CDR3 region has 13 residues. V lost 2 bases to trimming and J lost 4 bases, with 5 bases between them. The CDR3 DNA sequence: TGTGCCAGCAGCTTACCAGTCACCGGGGAGCTGTTTTTT. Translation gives CASSLPVTGELFF. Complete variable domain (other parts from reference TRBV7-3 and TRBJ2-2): GAGVSQTPSNKVTEKGKYVELRCDPISGHTALYWYRQSLGQGPEFLIYFQGTGAADDSGLPNDRFFAVRPEGSVSTLKIQRTERGDSAVYLCASSLPVTGELFFGEGSRLTVL.

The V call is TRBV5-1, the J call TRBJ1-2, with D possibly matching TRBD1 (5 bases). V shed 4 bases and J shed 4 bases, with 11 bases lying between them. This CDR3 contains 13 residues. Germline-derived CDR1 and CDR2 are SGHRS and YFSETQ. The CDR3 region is CASSLDSIYGYTF. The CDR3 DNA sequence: TGCGCCAGCAGCCTCGACAGCATCTATGGCTACACCTTC.

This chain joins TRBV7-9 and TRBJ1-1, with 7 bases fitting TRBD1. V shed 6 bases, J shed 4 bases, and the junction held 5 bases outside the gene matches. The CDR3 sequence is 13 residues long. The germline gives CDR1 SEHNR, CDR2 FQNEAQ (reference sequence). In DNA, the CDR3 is TGTGCCAGCAGTCGACAGGGAGGCACTGAAGCTTTCTTT. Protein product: CASSRQGGTEAFF.

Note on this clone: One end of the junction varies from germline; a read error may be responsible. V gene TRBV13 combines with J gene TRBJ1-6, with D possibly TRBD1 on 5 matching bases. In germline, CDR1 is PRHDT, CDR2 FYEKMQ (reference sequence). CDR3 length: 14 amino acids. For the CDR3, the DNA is TGTGCCAGCAGCTTCTCGGCAGGGAATTCACCCCTCAACTTT. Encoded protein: CASSFSAGNSPLNF. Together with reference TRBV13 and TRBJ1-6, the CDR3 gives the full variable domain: AAGVIQSPRHLIKEKRETATLKCYPIPRHDTVYWYQQGPGQDPQFLISFYEKMQSDKGSIPDRFSAQQFSDYHSELNMSSLELGDSALYFCASSFSAGNSPLNFGNGTRLTVT.

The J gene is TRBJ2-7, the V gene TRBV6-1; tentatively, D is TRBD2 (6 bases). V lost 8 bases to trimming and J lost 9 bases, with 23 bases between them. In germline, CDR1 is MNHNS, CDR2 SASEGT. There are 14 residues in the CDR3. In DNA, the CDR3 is TGTGCCAGCGTCGCGGCCTTAGGAATGGGGGGGCAGTACTTC. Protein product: CASVAALGMGGQYF.

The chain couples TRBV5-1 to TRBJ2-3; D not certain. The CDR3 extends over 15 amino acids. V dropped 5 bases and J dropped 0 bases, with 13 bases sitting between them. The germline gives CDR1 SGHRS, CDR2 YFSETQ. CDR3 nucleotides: TGCGCCAGCAGAGTTCGAGCAGCGAGCACAGATACGCAGTATTTT. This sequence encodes CASRVRAASTDTQYF.

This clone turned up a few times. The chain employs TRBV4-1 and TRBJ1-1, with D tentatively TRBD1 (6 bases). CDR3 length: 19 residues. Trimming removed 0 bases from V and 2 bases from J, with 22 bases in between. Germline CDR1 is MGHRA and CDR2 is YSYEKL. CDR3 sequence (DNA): TGCGCCAGCAGCCAAGATATCGGGGCGAGGGCAGGGGCCAACACTGAAGCTTTCTTT. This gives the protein CASSQDIGARAGANTEAFF.